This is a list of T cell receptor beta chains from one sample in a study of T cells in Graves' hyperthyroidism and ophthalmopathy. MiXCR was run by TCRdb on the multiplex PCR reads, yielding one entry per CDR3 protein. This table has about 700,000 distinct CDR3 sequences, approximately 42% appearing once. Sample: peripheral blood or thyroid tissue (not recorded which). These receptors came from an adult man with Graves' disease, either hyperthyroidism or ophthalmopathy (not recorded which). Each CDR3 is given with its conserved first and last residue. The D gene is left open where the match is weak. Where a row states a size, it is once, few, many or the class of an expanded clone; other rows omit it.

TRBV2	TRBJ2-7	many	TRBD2	TGTGCCAGCAGTGTGGGACTAGGCCCCTCGGAGCAGTACTTC	CASSVGLGPSEQYF
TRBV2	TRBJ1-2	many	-	TGTGCCAGCACTTTTGCCAACTATGGCTACACCTTC	CASTFANYGYTF
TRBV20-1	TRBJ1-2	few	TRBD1	TGCACCACTTCCGGGACAGGATCTAACTATGGCTACACCTTC	CTTSGTGSNYGYTF
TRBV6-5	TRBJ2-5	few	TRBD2	TGTGCCAGCAGTACCCTGGGACTAGCGGGAGTCGTGACCCAGTACTTC	CASSTLGLAGVVTQYF
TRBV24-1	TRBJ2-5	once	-	TGTGCCGCCAGTCGGAACGAAGAGACCCAGTACTTC	CAASRNEETQYF
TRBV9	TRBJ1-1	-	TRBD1	TGTGCCAGCAGCCCAATCCCGGGACAGCTGAACACTGAAGCTTTCTTT	CASSPIPGQLNTEAFF
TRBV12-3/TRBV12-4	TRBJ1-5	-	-	TGTGCCAGCAGTCCAACAGGGAGGCTCAATCAGCCCCAGCATTTT	CASSPTGRLNQPQHF
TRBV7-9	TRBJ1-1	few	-	TGTGCCAGCAGCTTAGCAGGACGGGCCCCGAACACTGAAGCTTTCTTT	CASSLAGRAPNTEAFF
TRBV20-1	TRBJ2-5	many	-	TGCAGTGCTAGTTCGTTCAGATCTAGGACGGAGACCCAGTACTTC	CSASSFRSRTETQYF
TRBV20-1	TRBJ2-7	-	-	TGCAGTGCTCCGGCAGGGGCGTTAGTATACGAGCAGTACTTC	CSAPAGALVYEQYF
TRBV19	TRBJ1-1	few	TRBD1	TGTGCCAGTACCCCTCCCCCGACAGGGGACACTGAAGCTTTCTTT	CASTPPPTGDTEAFF
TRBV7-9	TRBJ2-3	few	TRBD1	TGTGCCAGCAGCCAGGGCTGGACAGGTTTCAACGAGCAGTATTTT	CASSQGWTGFNEQYF
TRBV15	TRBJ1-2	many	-	TGTGCCACCAGCAGAGAAAGGGGTCAGGACTATGGCTACACCTTC	CATSRERGQDYGYTF
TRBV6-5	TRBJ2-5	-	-	TGTGCCAGCAGTGATTTGTCAGGGAAAGAGACCCAGTACTTC	CASSDLSGKETQYF
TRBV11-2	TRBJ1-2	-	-	TGTGCCAGCCTGCCGAAACAGGGAAGTTCCTATGGCTACACCTTC	CASLPKQGSSYGYTF
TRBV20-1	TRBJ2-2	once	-	TGCAGTGCCAGCAGCCACGACACCGGGGAGCTGTTTTTT	CSASSHDTGELFF
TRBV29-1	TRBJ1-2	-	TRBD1	TGCAGCGTTGGGCAGGGGGCGGCGGGCTATGGCTACACCTTC	CSVGQGAAGYGYTF
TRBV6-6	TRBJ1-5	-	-	TGTGCCAGCAGCTCGGGGCCGGGACGGAACAATCAGCCCCAGCATTTT	CASSSGPGRNNQPQHF
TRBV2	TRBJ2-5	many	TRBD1	TGTGCCAGCAGTGAGTTGGGACAGAAGGGGACCCAGTACTTC	CASSELGQKGTQYF
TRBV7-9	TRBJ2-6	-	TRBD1	TGTGCCAGCAGCTTCCGGGACAGCGGTGGGGCCAACGTCCTGACTTTC	CASSFRDSGGANVLTF
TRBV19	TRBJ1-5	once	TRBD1	TGTGCCAGTAGTATACGGGGGACAGCTAGCAATCAGCCCCAGCATTTT	CASSIRGTASNQPQHF
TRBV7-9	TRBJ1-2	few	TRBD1	TGTGCCAGCACCACCGGGACAGGGGCCTTCAGGGGCGGTTACACCTTC	CASTTGTGAFRGGYTF
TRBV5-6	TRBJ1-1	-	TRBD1	TGTGCCAGCAGCTTCTGGACAGGGGGTATCACTGAAGCTTTCTTT	CASSFWTGGITEAFF
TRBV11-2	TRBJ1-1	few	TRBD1	TGTGCCAGCAGAACCTCATCCGGGACAGGTCGAAGTGGAGCTTTCTTT	CASRTSSGTGRSGAFF
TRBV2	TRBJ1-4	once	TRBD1	TGTGCCAGCCGCGCGGGACAGGTTAATGAAAAACTGTTTTTT	CASRAGQVNEKLFF
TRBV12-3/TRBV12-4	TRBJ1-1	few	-	TGTGCCAGCACTCCGACTGGGCACGGAACCACTGAAGCTTTCTTT	CASTPTGHGTTEAFF
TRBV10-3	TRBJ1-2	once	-	TGTGCCATCAGTGAGTCTTCGGGGGTCGGCTACACCTTC	CAISESSGVGYTF
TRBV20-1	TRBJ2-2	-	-	TGCAGTGCCCGGTCGTCGAGGACCGGGGAGCTGTTTTTT	CSARSSRTGELFF
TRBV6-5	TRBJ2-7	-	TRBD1	TGTGCCAGCAGTTACTCGGGGACAGGGGGCTACGAGCAGTACTTC	CASSYSGTGGYEQYF
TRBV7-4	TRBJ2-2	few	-	TGTGCCAGCAGCTTCGGGGGGCCACTGAACACCGGGGAGCTGTTTTTT	CASSFGGPLNTGELFF
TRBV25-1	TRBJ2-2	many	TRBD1	TGTGCCAGCACACCACCCACCCTGCCGGGACAGGCTACCGGGGAGCTGTTTTTT	CASTPPTLPGQATGELFF
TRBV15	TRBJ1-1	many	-	TGTGCCACCAGCAGAGAACCCAGCGCTGAAGCTTTCTTT	CATSREPSAEAFF
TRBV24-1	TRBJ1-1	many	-	TGTGCCACCAGTGATTTGTCGGACACTGAAGCTTTCTTT	CATSDLSDTEAFF
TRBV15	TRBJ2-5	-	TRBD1	TGTGCCACCAGCAGAGATAAAGGGACAGGGGGTAGTGAGACCCAGTACTTC	CATSRDKGTGGSETQYF
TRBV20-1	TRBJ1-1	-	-	TGCAGTGCTAGAGGAATTCGAAAGGATAAAGCTTTCTTT	CSARGIRKDKAFF
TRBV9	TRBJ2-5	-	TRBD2	TGTGCCAGCAGCACCCGACTAGCGGAGACCCAGTACTTC	CASSTRLAETQYF
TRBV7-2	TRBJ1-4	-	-	TGTGCCAGCAGCTTAGGGCAGGGAGGCGTTGAAAAACTGTTTTTT	CASSLGQGGVEKLFF
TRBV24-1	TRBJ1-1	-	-	TGTGCCACCAGTGATGGGCCAGACACTGAAGCTTTCTTT	CATSDGPDTEAFF
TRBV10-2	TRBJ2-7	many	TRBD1	TGCGCCAGCAGTGACAACAGGGGCGAGCAGTACTTC	CASSDNRGEQYF
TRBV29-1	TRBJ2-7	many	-	TGCAGCGTTGTCGGTGGGGCCGACTACGAGCAGTACTTC	CSVVGGADYEQYF
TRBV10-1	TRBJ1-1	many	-	TGCGCCAGCAGCAGAAAGGGGAATACTGAAGCTTTCTTT	CASSRKGNTEAFF